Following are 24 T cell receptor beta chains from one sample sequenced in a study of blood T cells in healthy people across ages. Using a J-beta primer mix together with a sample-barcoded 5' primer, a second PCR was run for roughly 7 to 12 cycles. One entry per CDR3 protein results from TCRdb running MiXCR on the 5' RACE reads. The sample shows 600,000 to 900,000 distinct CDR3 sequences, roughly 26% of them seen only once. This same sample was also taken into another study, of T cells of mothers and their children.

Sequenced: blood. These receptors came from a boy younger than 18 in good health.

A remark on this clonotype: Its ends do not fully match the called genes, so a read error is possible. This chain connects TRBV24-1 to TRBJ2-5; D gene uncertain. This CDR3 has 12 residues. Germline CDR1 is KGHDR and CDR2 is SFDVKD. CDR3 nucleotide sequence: TGTGCCACCACTGAAACTGGGAATGAGCAGTCCTTC. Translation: CATTETGNEQSF.

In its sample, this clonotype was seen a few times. CDR3 amino acids: CASSFGTSGGHRQETQYF. In DNA form, the CDR3 reads TGTGCCAGCAGCTTCGGGACTAGCGGGGGACACCGTCAAGAGACCCAGTACTTC. The J gene is TRBJ2-5, the V gene TRBV5-6, with TRBD2 identical over 14 bases. CDR1 is SGHDT, CDR2 YYEEEE, per germline. CDR3 length: 18 residues. J was trimmed by 2 bases and V by 2 bases; bases with no gene match: 8.

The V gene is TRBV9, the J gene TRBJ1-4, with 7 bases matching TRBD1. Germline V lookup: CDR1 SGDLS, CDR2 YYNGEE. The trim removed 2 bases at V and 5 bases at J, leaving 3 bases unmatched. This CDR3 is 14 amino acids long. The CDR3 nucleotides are TGTGCCAGCAGCGTGGGAGGGGGCAATGAAAAACTGTTTTTT. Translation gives CASSVGGGNEKLFF.

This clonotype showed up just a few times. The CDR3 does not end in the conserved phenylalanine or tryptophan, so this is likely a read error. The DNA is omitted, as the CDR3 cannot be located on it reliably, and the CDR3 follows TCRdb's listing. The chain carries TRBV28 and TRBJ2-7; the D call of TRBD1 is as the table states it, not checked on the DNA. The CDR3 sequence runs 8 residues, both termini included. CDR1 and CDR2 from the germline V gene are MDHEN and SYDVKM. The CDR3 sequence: CASTQSGL.

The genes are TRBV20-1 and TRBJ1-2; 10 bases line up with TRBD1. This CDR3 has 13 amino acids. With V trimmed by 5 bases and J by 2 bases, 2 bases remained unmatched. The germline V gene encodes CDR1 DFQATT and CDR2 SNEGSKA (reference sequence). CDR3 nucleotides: TGCAGTGCTGGACAGGGGGGGAACTATGGCTACACCTTC. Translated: CSAGQGGNYGYTF.

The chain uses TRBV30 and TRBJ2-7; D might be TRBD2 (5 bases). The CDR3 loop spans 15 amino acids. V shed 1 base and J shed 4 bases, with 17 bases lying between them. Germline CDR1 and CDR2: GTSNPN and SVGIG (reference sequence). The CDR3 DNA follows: TGTGCCTGGAGTGGGACCCCGGGGAAGAGATACGAGCAGTACTTC. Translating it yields CAWSGTPGKRYEQYF.

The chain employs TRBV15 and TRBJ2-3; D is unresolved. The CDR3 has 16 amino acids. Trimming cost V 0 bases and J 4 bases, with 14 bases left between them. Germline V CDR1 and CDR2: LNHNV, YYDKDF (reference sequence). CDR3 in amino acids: CATSRDWFGVPDTQYF. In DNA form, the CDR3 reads TGTGCCACCAGCAGAGATTGGTTTGGGGTGCCAGATACGCAGTATTTT. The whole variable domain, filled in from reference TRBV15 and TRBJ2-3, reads DAMVIQNPRYQVTQFGKPVTLSCSQTLNHNVMYWYQQKSSQAPKLLFHYYDKDFNNEADTPDNFQSRRPNTSFCFLDIRSPGLGDTAMYLCATSRDWFGVPDTQYFGPGTRLTVL.

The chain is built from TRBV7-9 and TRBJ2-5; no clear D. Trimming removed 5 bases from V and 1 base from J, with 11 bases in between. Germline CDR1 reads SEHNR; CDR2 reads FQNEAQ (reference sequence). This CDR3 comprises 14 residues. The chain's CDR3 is CASSLISTQETQYF. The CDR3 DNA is TGTGCCAGCAGCCTCATTTCTACCCAAGAGACCCAGTACTTC.

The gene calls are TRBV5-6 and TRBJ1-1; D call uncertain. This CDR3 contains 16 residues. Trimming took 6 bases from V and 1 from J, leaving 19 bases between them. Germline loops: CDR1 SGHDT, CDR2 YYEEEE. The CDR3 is CASTTPWEGTNTEAFF. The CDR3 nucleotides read TGTGCCAGCACCACCCCTTGGGAGGGTACGAACACTGAAGCTTTCTTT.

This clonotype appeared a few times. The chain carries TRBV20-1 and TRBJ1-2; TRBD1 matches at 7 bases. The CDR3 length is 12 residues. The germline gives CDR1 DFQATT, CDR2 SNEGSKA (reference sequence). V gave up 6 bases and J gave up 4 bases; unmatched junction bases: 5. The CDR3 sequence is CSAEGQIYGYTF. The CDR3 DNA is TGCAGTGCGGAGGGACAGATCTATGGCTACACCTTC.

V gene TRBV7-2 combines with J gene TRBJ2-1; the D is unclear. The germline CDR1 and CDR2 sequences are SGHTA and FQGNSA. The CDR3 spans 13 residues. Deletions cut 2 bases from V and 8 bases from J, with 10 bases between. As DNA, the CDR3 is TGTGCCAGCAGCTTACAACGGCTGGATGAGCAGTTCTTC. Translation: CASSLQRLDEQFF.

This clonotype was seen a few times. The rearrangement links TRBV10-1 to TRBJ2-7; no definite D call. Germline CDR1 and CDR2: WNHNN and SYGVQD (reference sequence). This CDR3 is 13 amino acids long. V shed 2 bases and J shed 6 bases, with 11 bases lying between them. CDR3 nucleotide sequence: TGCGCCAGCAGTGAGGGCCTAGTAGGCGAGCAGTACTTC. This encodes CASSEGLVGEQYF.

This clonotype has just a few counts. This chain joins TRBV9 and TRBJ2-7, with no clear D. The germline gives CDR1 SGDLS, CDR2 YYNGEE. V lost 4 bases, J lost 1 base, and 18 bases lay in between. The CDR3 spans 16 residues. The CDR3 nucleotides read TGTGCCAGCAGCCCACAAGAAGGGAAGGCGTCCTACGAGCAGTACTTC. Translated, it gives CASSPQEGKASYEQYF.

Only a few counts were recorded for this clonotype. CDR3 protein: CASSSVAGGPGETQYF. CDR3 in DNA: TGTGCCAGCAGTTCTGTAGCGGGGGGGCCGGGGGAGACCCAGTACTTC. The chain has TRBV12-3 or TRBV12-4 and TRBJ2-5; 11 bases are shared with TRBD2. CDR3 length equals 16 residues. J gave up 5 bases and V 4 bases, and 9 bases lay outside the gene matches.

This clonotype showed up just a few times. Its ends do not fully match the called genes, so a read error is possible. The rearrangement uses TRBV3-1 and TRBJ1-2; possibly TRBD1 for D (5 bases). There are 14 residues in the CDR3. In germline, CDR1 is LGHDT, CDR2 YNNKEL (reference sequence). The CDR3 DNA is TGTGCCGGCAGCCCGGGGAGCAGGGCCGGGGGCTACACCTTC. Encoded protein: CAGSPGSRAGGYTF. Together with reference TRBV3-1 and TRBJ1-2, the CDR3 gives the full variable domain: DTAVSQTPKYLVTQMGNDKSIKCEQNLGHDTMYWYKQDSKKFLKIMFSYNNKELIINETVPNRFSPKSPDKAHLNLHINSLELGDSAVYFCAGSPGSRAGGYTFGSGTRLTVV.

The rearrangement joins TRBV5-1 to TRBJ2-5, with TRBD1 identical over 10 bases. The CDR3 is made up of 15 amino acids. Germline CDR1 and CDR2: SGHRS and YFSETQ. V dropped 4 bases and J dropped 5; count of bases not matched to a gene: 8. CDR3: CASSGGQGVIETQYF. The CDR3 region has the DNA TGCGCCAGCAGCGGAGGACAGGGGGTTATCGAGACCCAGTACTTC.

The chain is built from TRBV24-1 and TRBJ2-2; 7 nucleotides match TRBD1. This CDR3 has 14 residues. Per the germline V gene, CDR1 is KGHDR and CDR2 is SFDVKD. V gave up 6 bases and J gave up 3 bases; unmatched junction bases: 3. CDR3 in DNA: TGTGCCACCAGTCTAACAGGGGACACCGGGGAGCTGTTTTTT. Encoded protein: CATSLTGDTGELFF.

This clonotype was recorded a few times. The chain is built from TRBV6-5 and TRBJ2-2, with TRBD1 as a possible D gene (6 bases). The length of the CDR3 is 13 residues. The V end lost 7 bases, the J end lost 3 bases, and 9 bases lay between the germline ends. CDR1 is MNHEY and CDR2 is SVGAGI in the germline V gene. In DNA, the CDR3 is TGTGCCAGCAAACAGGGATACACCGGGGAGCTGTTTTTT. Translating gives CASKQGYTGELFF.

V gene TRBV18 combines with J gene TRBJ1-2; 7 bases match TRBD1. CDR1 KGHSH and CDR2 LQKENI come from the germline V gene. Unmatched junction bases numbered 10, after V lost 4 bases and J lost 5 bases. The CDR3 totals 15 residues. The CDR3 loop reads CASSLEGQAMYGYTF. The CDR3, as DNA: TGTGCCAGCTCACTCGAAGGACAGGCGATGTATGGCTACACCTTC.

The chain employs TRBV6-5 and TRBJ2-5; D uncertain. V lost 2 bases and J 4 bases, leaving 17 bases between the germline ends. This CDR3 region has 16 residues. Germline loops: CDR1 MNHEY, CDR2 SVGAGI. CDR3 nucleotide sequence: TGTGCCAGCAGTTACCAACGGCCCCCATCCGGAGAGACCCAGTACTTC. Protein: CASSYQRPPSGETQYF.

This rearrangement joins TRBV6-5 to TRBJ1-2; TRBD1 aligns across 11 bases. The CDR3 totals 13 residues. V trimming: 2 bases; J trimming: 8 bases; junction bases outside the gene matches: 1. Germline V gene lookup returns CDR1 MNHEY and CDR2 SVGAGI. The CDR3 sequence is CASSYGQGAGYTF. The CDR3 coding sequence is TGTGCCAGCAGTTACGGACAGGGGGCCGGCTACACCTTC.

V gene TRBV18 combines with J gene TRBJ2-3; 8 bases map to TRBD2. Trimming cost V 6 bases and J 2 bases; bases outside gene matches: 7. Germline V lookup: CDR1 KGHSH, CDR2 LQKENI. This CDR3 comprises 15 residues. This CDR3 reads CASSPTSGDTDTQYF. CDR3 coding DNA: TGTGCCAGCTCGCCAACTAGCGGAGACACAGATACGCAGTATTTT.

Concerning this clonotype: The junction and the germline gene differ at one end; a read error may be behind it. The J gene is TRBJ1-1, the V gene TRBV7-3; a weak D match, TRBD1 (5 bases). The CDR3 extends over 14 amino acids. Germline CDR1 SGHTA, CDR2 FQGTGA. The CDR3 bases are TGTGCCAGCAGCGCGTCCGGGACCAACACTGGAGCTTTCTTT. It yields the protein CASSASGTNTGAFF.

CDR3 residues: CSVRSSYEQYF. CDR3 nucleotides: TGCAGTGTGAGGAGCTCCTACGAGCAGTACTTC. The rearrangement links TRBV20-1 to TRBJ2-7; D remains unclear. Germline V gene data show CDR1 as DFQATT and CDR2 as SNEGSKA (reference sequence). V was trimmed by 7 bases and J by 0 bases, leaving 7 bases between them. The CDR3 runs to 11 residues.